The 22 T cell receptor beta chains below all came from one sample that was sequenced in a study of lymphopenia after photon versus proton radiotherapy. Using immunoSEQ multiplex PCR, the repertoire was profiled, and TCRdb retains in-frame clones only, with some absent. The data show about 83,000 clones, around 83% seen once. This sample comprised peripheral blood, obtained from a patient treated with proton-based radiotherapy. These TCRs come from a man between 60 and 70 years old with pancreatic cancer.

The chain is built from TRBV18 and TRBJ2-4; D is possibly TRBD1 or TRBD2 (6 bases each). This CDR3 region has 17 residues. Germline loops: CDR1 KGHSH, CDR2 LQKENI. V was clipped by 0 bases and J by 0 bases, with 12 bases between them. The CDR3 sequence: CASSPPWGALAKNIQYF. The CDR3 DNA is TGTGCCAGCTCACCACCGTGGGGGGCCCTAGCCAAAAACATTCAGTACTTC.

The chain is built from TRBV6-6 and TRBJ1-4; 7 bases align to TRBD1. V lost 7 bases, J lost 8 bases, and 4 bases stayed unmatched. The CDR3 runs to 12 residues. Germline CDR1 reads MNHNY; CDR2 reads SVGAGI (reference sequence). The CDR3, as DNA: TGTGCCAGCAATGGACAGGCAGAAAAACTGTTTTTT. Its translation is CASNGQAEKLFF.

The chain uses TRBV6-1 and TRBJ2-7; TRBD1 might be the D (5 bases). The V and J ends lost 7 bases and 2 bases respectively, with 12 bases between them. The CDR3 sequence is 13 residues long. From germline, CDR1 is MNHNS and CDR2 SASEGT. DNA for the CDR3: TGTGCCAGCAATTCAGGGCAGACCTACGAGCAGTACTTC. Its translation is CASNSGQTYEQYF.

The V call is TRBV28, the J call TRBJ2-5, with D possibly matching TRBD2 (5 bases). Germline values: CDR1 MDHEN, CDR2 SYDVKM. The CDR3 consists of 12 residues. The ends were cut back, 6 bases at V and 4 bases at J, with 9 bases in the middle. DNA for the CDR3: TGTGCCAGCAGAGGACTGCCAGAGACCCAGTACTTC. This gives the protein CASRGLPETQYF. Complete variable domain (other parts from reference TRBV28 and TRBJ2-5): DVKVTQSSRYLVKRTGEKVFLECVQDMDHENMFWYRQDPGLGLRLIYFSYDVKMKEKGDIPEGYSVSREKKERFSLILESASTNQTSMYLCASRGLPETQYFGPGTRLLVL.

The chain uses TRBV6-1 and TRBJ2-7, with TRBD1 matching over 9 bases. V shed 6 bases and J 4 bases; nucleotides not matched to a gene: 4. The V gene's germline CDR1 is MNHNS and CDR2 SASEGT. The CDR3 runs 13 residues. The CDR3 sequence is CASRGDRGYEQYF. The DNA for the CDR3 is TGTGCCAGCAGAGGAGACAGGGGGTACGAGCAGTACTTC.

The chain joins TRBV15 to TRBJ2-3; D might be TRBD1 (7 bases). Deletions cut 8 bases from V and 4 bases from J, with 13 bases between. The CDR3 is made up of 13 amino acids. From germline, CDR1 is LNHNV and CDR2 YYDKDF (reference sequence). CDR3: CATGRRGPDTQYF. CDR3 in DNA: TGTGCCACCGGGCGGAGGGGGCCAGATACGCAGTATTTT.

This clone was seen only once. The V call is TRBV4-3, the J call TRBJ2-7; D unclear. The V end was cut by 4 bases, the J end by 4 bases, with 11 bases between. This CDR3 region has 13 residues. CDR1 is LGHNA, CDR2 YSLEER, per germline. CDR3 nucleotide sequence: TGCGCCAGCAGCCTCTATATGATGTACGAGCAGTACTTC. Protein sequence: CASSLYMMYEQYF.

This clone was found many times. This rearrangement joins TRBV5-6 to TRBJ1-2, with TRBD1 as a possible D gene (5 bases). CDR1 and CDR2 (germline): SGHDT, YYEEEE. The CDR3 runs to 15 residues. V was clipped by 4 bases and J by 4 bases, with 17 bases between them. The CDR3 DNA reads as TGTGCCAGCAGCCTACAGGATGTTCCGAGCTATGGCTACACCTTC. It encodes CASSLQDVPSYGYTF.

The rearrangement joins TRBV18 to TRBJ1-3; the D gene is possibly TRBD1 (5 bases). The germline CDR1 and CDR2 sequences are KGHSH and LQKENI. V lost 3 bases and J lost 0, with 21 bases in between. This CDR3 region has 19 residues. CDR3 protein: CASSPTLNSLTGSGNTIYF. In DNA form, the CDR3 reads TGTGCCAGCTCACCCACCCTAAACTCCCTTACAGGCTCTGGAAACACCATATATTTT.

This chain joins TRBV28 and TRBJ2-1; 10 bases are shared with TRBD1. CDR3 length equals 15 residues. Germline CDR1 reads MDHEN; CDR2 reads SYDVKM. The J segment lost 6 bases and the V segment lost 5 bases, leaving 7 bases of the junction unmatched. The CDR3 protein is CASSQGTGARNEQFF. The CDR3 bases are TGTGCCAGCAGTCAGGGGACAGGGGCTCGCAATGAGCAGTTCTTC.

This CDR3 reads CASKSVGGSNEQFF. CDR3 sequence (DNA): TGTGCCAGCAAGAGCGTTGGGGGTAGCAATGAGCAGTTCTTC. The rearrangement links TRBV11-3 to TRBJ2-1; D possibly uses TRBD1 or TRBD2 (5 bases each). Germline V gene data show CDR1 as SGHNT and CDR2 as YENEEA. V lost 7 bases, J lost 6 bases, and 16 bases lay in between. The CDR3 has 14 residues. The full variable domain, rest sourced from reference TRBV11-3 and TRBJ2-1, is EAGVVQSPRYKIIEKKQPVAFWCNPISGHNTLYWYLQNLGQGPELLIRYENEEAVDDSQLPKDRFSAERLKGVDSTLKIQPAELGDSAVYLCASKSVGGSNEQFFGPGTRLTVL.

This clone has a handful of counts. The chain is built from TRBV30 and TRBJ1-3, with 7 bases identical to TRBD1. J was trimmed by 2 bases and V by 3 bases; bases with no gene match: 7. Germline CDR1 and CDR2: GTSNPN and SVGIG (reference sequence). The length of the CDR3 is 15 residues. CDR3 sequence reads: CAWRADRDPGNTIYF. Here the CDR3 DNA reads TGTGCCTGGAGGGCCGACAGGGATCCTGGAAACACCATATATTTT. The whole variable domain, remainder taken from reference TRBV30 and TRBJ1-3, is SQTIHQWPATLVQPVGSPLSLECTVEGTSNPNLYWYRQAAGRGLQLLFYSVGIGQISSEVPQNLSASRPQDRQFILSSKKLLLSDSGFYLCAWRADRDPGNTIYFGEGSWLTVV.

This clone showed up just once. The chain recombines TRBV4-1 with TRBJ2-3; 9 nucleotides match TRBD2. Germline CDR1 reads MGHRA; CDR2 reads YSYEKL. CDR3 length equals 16 residues. The J segment lost 3 bases and the V segment lost 0 bases, leaving 4 bases of the junction unmatched. DNA for the CDR3: TGCGCCAGCAGCCAAGAGGGCGGGAGGGGGACAGATACGCAGTATTTT. It is translated as CASSQEGGRGTDTQYF.

This chain links TRBV28 with TRBJ2-4; 8 positions match TRBD2. The V gene's germline CDR1 is MDHEN and CDR2 SYDVKM. This CDR3 spans 16 amino acids. With V trimmed by 5 bases and J by 7 bases, 13 bases remained unmatched. CDR3 residues: CASSETGTRVWNIQYF. The CDR3 coding sequence is TGTGCCAGCAGTGAGACCGGGACTAGGGTTTGGAACATTCAGTACTTC.

This chain links TRBV5-1 with TRBJ2-1; TRBD2 might be the D (6 bases). The CDR3 has 14 residues. Trimming took 4 bases from V and 8 from J, leaving 16 bases between them. Germline assignment: CDR1 SGHRS and CDR2 YFSETQ. CDR3 sequence (DNA): TGCGCCAGCAGCCCACAAACTAGCAGCGATGAGCAGTTCTTC. It encodes CASSPQTSSDEQFF.

The J gene is TRBJ2-1, the V gene TRBV10-2, with a possible D match to TRBD2 (6 bases). Trimming left V 6 bases short and J 4 bases short, with 16 bases between. Germline V lookup: CDR1 WSHSY, CDR2 SAAADI. CDR3 length: 15 residues. The CDR3 DNA reads as TGCGCCAGCAGAGCGACGCGAGGAGGGTACAATGAGCAGTTCTTC. Translated: CASRATRGGYNEQFF.

This clone was seen only once. The chain links TRBV5-6 to TRBJ2-1; D might be TRBD2 (7 bases). V dropped 5 bases and J dropped 5 bases, with 20 bases sitting between them. In germline, CDR1 is SGHDT, CDR2 YYEEEE. The CDR3 contains 16 residues. The CDR3 DNA reads as TGTGCCAGCAGTCCCCGGGGGGCGGGCTTTAACAATGAGCAGTTCTTC. It specifies CASSPRGAGFNNEQFF.

The chain joins TRBV5-1 to TRBJ2-2; D might be TRBD2 (6 bases). Trimming took 4 bases from V and 7 from J, leaving 14 bases between them. The CDR3 extends over 14 amino acids. Germline CDR1 is SGHRS and CDR2 is YFSETQ. The CDR3 here is CASSSLAMDGELFF. The CDR3 nucleotides read TGCGCCAGCAGCAGTCTAGCGATGGACGGGGAGCTGTTTTTT.

V is TRBV15 and J is TRBJ1-3; D not certain. Germline loops: CDR1 LNHNV, CDR2 YYDKDF (reference sequence). The germline V and J ends were trimmed by 0 bases and 0 bases, with 9 bases remaining between them. This CDR3 is 16 amino acids long. The CDR3 DNA is TGTGCCACCAGCAGAGATTCAGGATACTCTGGAAACACCATATATTTT. This translates into CATSRDSGYSGNTIYF.

This chain connects TRBV7-6 to TRBJ2-2, with 8 bases matching TRBD2. CDR3 length: 18 residues. The V gene's germline CDR1 is SGHVS and CDR2 FNYEAQ. V gave up 5 bases and J gave up 1 base; unmatched junction bases: 12. The CDR3 is CASSQIQTSAENTGELFF. The CDR3 coding sequence is TGTGCCAGCAGCCAAATTCAGACTAGCGCTGAGAACACCGGGGAGCTGTTTTTT. The full variable domain, completed using reference TRBV7-6 and TRBJ2-2, is GAGVSQSPRYKVTKRGQDVALRCDPISGHVSLYWYRQALGQGPEFLTYFNYEAQQDKSGLPNDRFSAERPEGSISTLTIQRTEQRDSAMYRCASSQIQTSAENTGELFFGEGSRLTVL.

This clone occurred a few times. The CDR3 sequence: CASSQDGTSGYEQYF. As DNA, the CDR3 is TGTGCCAGCAGCCAAGATGGAACTAGCGGGTACGAGCAGTACTTC. This rearrangement joins TRBV14 to TRBJ2-7, with 9 bases lining up with TRBD2. The CDR3 contains 15 residues. The V segment lost 0 bases and the J segment 4 bases; nucleotides outside the gene matches: 4. Germline CDR1 SGHDN, CDR2 FVKESK.

The chain links TRBV28 to TRBJ1-2; 7 bases agree with TRBD1. With V trimmed by 6 bases and J by 4 bases, 8 bases remained unmatched. This CDR3 has 14 residues. Germline CDR1 reads MDHEN; CDR2 reads SYDVKM. CDR3: CASRFRGVGYGYTF. CDR3 coding DNA: TGTGCCAGCAGGTTCAGGGGGGTCGGCTATGGCTACACCTTC.